Following are 32 T cell receptor beta chains from one sample sequenced in a study of blood T cell repertoires in COVID-19. The repertoire was sequenced with immunoSEQ multiplex PCR; TCRdb's copy has only in-frame clones and lacks some. The sample holds fewer than 250,000 clones, 84% seen once. The source material was peripheral blood. All receptors come from a man in his fifties with acute or convalescent COVID-19.

In this sample, this clone turned up once. The J gene is TRBJ1-3, the V gene TRBV7-9, with D hard to call. CDR1 and CDR2 (germline): SEHNR, FQNEAQ (reference sequence). Trimming removed 2 bases from V and 0 bases from J, with 14 bases in between. The CDR3 extends over 17 amino acids. The CDR3, as DNA: TGTGCCAGCAGCTTACGGGGTGCTCCCGCCTCTGGAAACACCATATATTTT. Translating gives CASSLRGAPASGNTIYF.

This clone was seen a handful of times. This sequence joins TRBV19 and TRBJ1-5; 7 positions agree with TRBD1. J gave up 3 bases and V 4 bases, and 6 bases lay outside the gene matches. Per germline, CDR1 LNHDA and CDR2 SQIVND (reference sequence). This CDR3 is 15 amino acids long. CDR3 residues: CASSNTGQLNQPQHF. CDR3 DNA: TGTGCCAGTAGTAACACGGGACAGCTCAATCAGCCCCAGCATTTT.

The J gene is TRBJ1-1, the V gene TRBV9; 12 nucleotides align to TRBD1. Trimming removed 4 bases from V and 5 bases from J; junction bases left unmatched: 3. The CDR3 consists of 14 residues. Germline assignment: CDR1 SGDLS and CDR2 YYNGEE. CDR3 residues: CASSRDRGRTEAFF. CDR3 bases: TGTGCCAGCAGCAGGGACAGGGGGCGGACTGAAGCTTTCTTT.

The chain couples TRBV5-5 to TRBJ2-2; 12 bases map to TRBD2. This CDR3 has 16 residues. Unmatched junction bases numbered 3, after V lost 4 bases and J lost 2 bases. Germline-derived CDR1 and CDR2 are SGHKS and YYEKEE (reference sequence). CDR3 in amino acids: CASSPTSGSNTGELFF. CDR3 DNA: TGTGCCAGCAGCCCGACTAGCGGGAGTAACACCGGGGAGCTGTTTTTT.

This clone was seen just once. The chain combines TRBV7-3 with TRBJ2-1; 11 positions agree with TRBD1. This CDR3 has 14 amino acids. The germline V gene has CDR1 SGHTA and CDR2 FQGTGA. Trimming removed 3 bases from V and 6 bases from J; junction bases left unmatched: 1. This CDR3 reads CASSLGTGGNEQFF. The DNA for the CDR3 is TGTGCCAGCAGCTTGGGGACAGGGGGCAATGAGCAGTTCTTC.

The chain combines TRBV4-2 with TRBJ2-5; D may be TRBD2 (6 bases). This CDR3 is 16 amino acids long. Germline V gene sequence: CDR1 LGHNA, CDR2 YNFKEQ. Trimming pared 4 bases from V and 0 bases from J, leaving 15 bases between. The CDR3 is CASSPATRGYQETQYF. As DNA, the CDR3 is TGTGCCAGCAGCCCCGCGACTAGAGGGTACCAAGAGACCCAGTACTTC.

This clone was seen just once. One end of the junction is discordant with germline, which a read error may explain. This rearrangement joins TRBV7-9 to TRBJ2-7; TRBD2 might be the D (6 bases). Germline lookup yields CDR1 SEHNR and CDR2 FQNEAQ (reference sequence). The CDR3 totals 15 residues. The CDR3 nucleotides read TGTGCCAGCAGCTTCGGGAGCATAGAGGGCCCACTCCCGAACTTC. The encoded protein is CASSFGSIEGPLPNF.

The gene calls are TRBV30 and TRBJ1-5; unclear D gene. The V and J ends lost 0 bases and 0 bases respectively, with 15 bases between them. Germline-derived CDR1 and CDR2 are GTSNPN and SVGIG (reference sequence). This CDR3 has 17 amino acids. CDR3: CAWSVGGELYSNQPQHF. In DNA, the CDR3 is TGTGCCTGGAGTGTGGGCGGGGAGTTGTATAGCAATCAGCCCCAGCATTTT.

In this sample, this clone turned up once. The chain combines TRBV11-2 with TRBJ2-6, with 7 positions matching TRBD2. The CDR3 spans 19 residues. Losses at the gene ends were 0 bases for V and 2 bases for J; bases not matched to a gene: 10. CDR1 SGHAT and CDR2 FQNNGV come from the germline V gene. CDR3 protein: CASSLDKNAGEAGANVLTF. As DNA, the CDR3 is TGTGCCAGCAGCTTAGATAAGAACGCGGGAGAGGCTGGGGCCAACGTCCTGACTTTC.

This chain connects TRBV10-3 to TRBJ2-5; 7 bases line up with TRBD2. J gave up 4 bases and V 3 bases, and 8 bases lay outside the gene matches. Germline CDR1 reads ENHRY; CDR2 reads SYGVKD. CDR3 length: 15 residues. Here the CDR3 DNA reads TGTGCCATCAGTGACGCTAGCGGATCAGTAGAGACCCAGTACTTC. It codes for CAISDASGSVETQYF.

This clone was counted a single time. The V and J genes are TRBV4-2 and TRBJ1-1; 7 nucleotides align to TRBD1. This CDR3 has 17 residues. Germline CDR1 LGHNA, CDR2 YNFKEQ. V lost 1 base, J lost 0 bases, and 8 bases stayed unmatched. CDR3 protein: CASSQGRTGPVNTEAFF. The CDR3 region has the DNA TGTGCCAGCAGCCAAGGTCGGACAGGTCCGGTGAACACTGAAGCTTTCTTT.

The chain uses TRBV5-1 and TRBJ1-3, with 7 bases that match TRBD1. Germline V gene lookup returns CDR1 SGHRS and CDR2 YFSETQ. The length of the CDR3 is 15 residues. The V and J ends lost 0 bases and 3 bases, in that order; junction bases with no gene match: 3. The CDR3 here is CASSLGQGVGNTIYF. In nucleotides, the CDR3 is TGCGCCAGCAGCTTGGGGCAGGGGGTTGGAAACACCATATATTTT.

This chain links TRBV6-5 with TRBJ2-3, with 7 bases fitting TRBD1. Looked up from germline, CDR1 is MNHEY and CDR2 is SVGAGI. With V trimmed by 5 bases and J by 0 bases, 5 bases remained unmatched. The CDR3 has 15 residues. The CDR3 here is CASSPRQGSTDTQYF. CDR3 sequence (DNA): TGTGCCAGCAGTCCTCGACAGGGTAGCACAGATACGCAGTATTTT.

This chain links TRBV10-3 with TRBJ2-7, with 9 bases identical to TRBD1. Germline loops: CDR1 ENHRY, CDR2 SYGVKD. Trimming took 0 bases from V and 5 from J; bases not matched to a gene: 5. This CDR3 is 15 amino acids long. The CDR3 DNA reads as TGTGCCATCAGTGAGTCGAAGGGACAGGGTCACGAGCAGTACTTC. Protein sequence: CAISESKGQGHEQYF.

This sequence joins TRBV3-1 (or the pseudogene TRBV3-2) and TRBJ2-2; 9 bases map to TRBD1. The junction had 7 bases not matched to a gene; V was cut back by 6 bases and J by 5 bases. CDR1 and CDR2 (germline): LGHDT, YNNKEL (reference sequence). The CDR3 totals 15 residues. CDR3 sequence: CASSLQGARTGELFF. CDR3 nucleotides: TGTGCCAGCAGTCTACAGGGGGCGAGGACCGGGGAGCTGTTTTTT.

This clone was seen only once. This chain connects TRBV6-5 to TRBJ1-5; TRBD1 matches 8 bases. This CDR3 region has 15 residues. V gave up 4 bases and J gave up 7 bases; unmatched junction bases: 9. CDR1 MNHEY and CDR2 SVGAGI come from the germline V gene. This CDR3 reads CASSFQATGEQPQHF. In DNA, the CDR3 is TGTGCCAGCAGTTTCCAGGCGACAGGGGAACAGCCCCAGCATTTT.

V and J are TRBV6-5 and TRBJ1-2; D is perhaps TRBD1 (5 bases). The V and J ends lost 9 bases and 1 base respectively, with 9 bases between them. The V gene's germline CDR1 is MNHEY and CDR2 SVGAGI. This CDR3 spans 12 amino acids. This CDR3 is CASVQDNYGYTF. CDR3 DNA sequence: TGTGCCAGTGTACAGGATAACTATGGCTACACCTTC.

This sequence joins TRBV10-3 and TRBJ1-1; 7 positions match TRBD1. The germline V gene encodes CDR1 ENHRY and CDR2 SYGVKD. The CDR3 consists of 13 residues. Trimming took 7 bases from V and 2 from J; bases not matched to a gene: 4. The CDR3 spells CAINRGLNTEAFF. For the CDR3, the DNA is TGTGCCATCAATAGGGGGCTTAACACTGAAGCTTTCTTT.

This clone was detected once. The chain is built from TRBV4-1 and TRBJ1-6, with D uncertain. Germline CDR1 MGHRA, CDR2 YSYEKL. The CDR3 runs to 17 residues. Trimming removed 1 base from V and 0 bases from J, with 10 bases in between. CDR3 bases: TGCGCCAGCAGCCAAGTCGAGTACCGCTCCTATAATTCACCCCTCCACTTT. Amino acid sequence: CASSQVEYRSYNSPLHF.

This clone was recorded many times. The rearrangement links TRBV30 to TRBJ1-5, with TRBD1 as a possible D gene (6 bases). The CDR3 is made up of 13 amino acids. Germline assignment: CDR1 GTSNPN and CDR2 SVGIG (reference sequence). V lost 3 bases and J lost 3, with 9 bases in between. The CDR3 DNA sequence: TGTGCCTGGAGCTGGACAGTCAATCAGCCCCAGCATTTT. As protein: CAWSWTVNQPQHF.

This clone was seen only a few times. The chain recombines TRBV18 with TRBJ2-5, with unresolved D. The CDR3 is 15 residues long. V was clipped by 2 bases and J by 4 bases, with 14 bases between them. The germline V gene has CDR1 KGHSH and CDR2 LQKENI. CDR3 protein: CASSPKTTFGETQYF. CDR3 DNA: TGTGCCAGCTCACCAAAGACAACCTTCGGAGAGACCCAGTACTTC.

The chain combines TRBV19 with TRBJ2-7; 10 positions agree with TRBD1. The V gene end was trimmed by 4 bases and the J gene end by 2 bases; junction bases not matched to a gene: 5. The CDR3 has 15 amino acids. From germline, CDR1 is LNHDA and CDR2 SQIVND (reference sequence). The CDR3 nucleotides read TGTGCCAGTAGTAGGCCGGGACAGGGGCCCTACGAGCAGTACTTC. It codes for CASSRPGQGPYEQYF.

The sample holds a few counts of this clone. The chain combines TRBV4-1 with TRBJ2-7, with 10 nucleotides matching TRBD1. Germline V CDR1 and CDR2: MGHRA, YSYEKL. The CDR3 has 16 amino acids. V was clipped by 3 bases and J by 5 bases; unmatched bases: 10. This CDR3 is CASSQGPGQGRNEQYF. DNA of the CDR3: TGCGCCAGCAGCCAGGGTCCGGGACAGGGGAGGAACGAGCAGTACTTC.

This chain links TRBV11-1 with TRBJ2-5, with D maybe TRBD1 (6 bases). Germline CDR1 SGHAT, CDR2 FQDESV (reference sequence). V gave up 5 bases and J gave up 10 bases, with 14 bases separating them. The length of the CDR3 is 12 residues. In nucleotides, the CDR3 is TGTGCCAGCAGCCAAACAGGGAAAGTCCAGTACTTC. This translates into CASSQTGKVQYF.

As to this clone: A junction end diverges from the germline sequence, so it may reflect a read error. The chain has TRBV28 and TRBJ2-2; 9 bases fit TRBD1. Germline CDR1 is MDHEN and CDR2 is SYDVKM. The CDR3 consists of 16 residues. The CDR3 sequence: CASIVDGDREIGELLF. CDR3 coding DNA: TGTGCCAGCATCGTTGATGGGGACAGGGAGATAGGGGAGCTGCTTTTT. Using reference TRBV28 and TRBJ2-2 for the parts outside the CDR3, the full variable domain is DVKVTQSSRYLVKRTGEKVFLECVQDMDHENMFWYRQDPGLGLRLIYFSYDVKMKEKGDIPEGYSVSREKKERFSLILESASTNQTSMYLCASIVDGDREIGELLFGEGSRLTVL.

A remark on this clone: Its ends do not fully match the called genes, so a read error is possible. Additional DNA sequences in this sample encode the identical CDR3. The chain couples TRBV30 to TRBJ2-2; 9 bases agree with TRBD1. CDR1 and CDR2 (germline): GTSNPN, SVGIG (reference sequence). The CDR3 length is 17 residues. This CDR3 reads CATSRSGQGTPRGELFF. The CDR3 nucleotides are TGTGCCACCTCTCGGTCCGGACAGGGGACCCCTAGGGGGGAGTTGTTTTTT.

The chain links TRBV5-5 to TRBJ2-3; 7 positions agree with TRBD2. This CDR3 is 16 amino acids long. Losses at the gene ends were 4 bases for V and 4 bases for J; bases not matched to a gene: 12. Germline V gene sequence: CDR1 SGHKS, CDR2 YYEKEE (reference sequence). Written as DNA, the CDR3 is TGTGCCAGCAGCCCCCGGGGAGGGGCCCTCTCAGATACGCAGTATTTT. Its protein product is CASSPRGGALSDTQYF.

The gene calls are TRBV13 and TRBJ1-4, with D unresolved. The germline V and J ends were trimmed by 3 bases and 5 bases, with 13 bases remaining between them. The CDR3 length is 15 residues. Germline assignment: CDR1 PRHDT and CDR2 FYEKMQ (reference sequence). CDR3: CASSFWSGINEKLFF. Here the CDR3 DNA reads TGTGCCAGCAGCTTTTGGTCGGGTATAAATGAAAAACTGTTTTTT.

V gene TRBV3-1 (or the pseudogene TRBV3-2) combines with J gene TRBJ2-5, with TRBD2 matching over 9 bases. The CDR3 sequence is 13 residues long. V lost 4 bases to trimming and J lost 5 bases; unmatched junction nucleotides: 2. Germline V gene sequence: CDR1 LGHDT, CDR2 YNNKEL (reference sequence). This CDR3 reads CASSLGLAETQYF. CDR3 nucleotide sequence: TGTGCCAGCAGCCTTGGACTAGCGGAGACCCAGTACTTC.

This clone was counted a single time. The chain recombines TRBV30 with TRBJ2-3, with D possibly being TRBD2 (6 bases). Trimming left V 4 bases short and J 1 base short, with 12 bases between. Germline CDR1 is GTSNPN and CDR2 is SVGIG (reference sequence). The CDR3 totals 14 residues. Here the CDR3 reads CAWNRASGTDTQYF. Written as DNA, the CDR3 is TGTGCCTGGAACCGGGCTAGCGGCACAGATACGCAGTATTTT.

The rearrangement joins TRBV7-9 to TRBJ1-2; no clear D gene. Looked up from germline, CDR1 is SEHNR and CDR2 is FQNEAQ (reference sequence). This CDR3 has 12 amino acids. V lost 6 bases to trimming and J lost 6 bases, with 11 bases between them. The CDR3 here is CASSSSEHGYTF. As DNA, the CDR3 is TGTGCCAGCAGTTCGAGTGAGCATGGCTACACCTTC.

The gene calls are TRBV2 and TRBJ2-7; a possible D gene is TRBD1 (6 bases). Deletions cut 4 bases from V and 4 bases from J, with 14 bases between. The germline gives CDR1 SNHLY, CDR2 FYNNEI. The CDR3 contains 14 residues. In DNA form, the CDR3 reads TGTGCCAGCAGTGTCCCGAGGGGGATTTACGAGCAGTACTTC. It yields the protein CASSVPRGIYEQYF.